This T cell receptor beta chain was identified in a study of T cells in women clearing cervical HPV infection. Study background: Blood came at first lesion visit for cases, post-clearance for controls. Only a few women had HLA typing results available.

Of note for this clone: The antigen is unknown. The DNA ends 3 residues before the CDR3 does, and the rest of the CDR3 is filled in from the germline J gene.

V was clipped by 6 bases and J by 2 bases; unmatched bases: 1. The CDR3 runs to 13 residues. CDR1 SGHVS and CDR2 FQNEAQ come from the germline V gene. Profiled with immunoSEQ multiplex PCR; TCRdb holds only in-frame clones, not every one. The sample totals some 46,000 clones. Findings and limits, study-wide: CIN3+ cases had significantly higher TCR repertoire richness than controls, but evenness did not differ. Combining TCR richness with V gene abundances gave approximately 0.8 AUC.

The chain combines TRBV7-8 with TRBJ2-7; 10 positions match TRBD1. This sequence originates from a woman aged 18 to 75 with a cervical HPV16 infection that either progressed to CIN3+ or cleared (not recorded which). The sequencing input was blood buffy coat. The sequenced part of the CDR3 DNA is TGTGCCAGCAGGGACAGGGGGGCCTACGAG. Its protein is CASRDRGAYE. The full CDR3 sequence reads CASRDRGAYEQYF.